One and the same sample provided the 5 T cell receptor beta chains below, sequenced in a study of cytomegalovirus exposure and HLA in healthy donors. It was with 60 Vbeta and 13 Jbeta primers that the PCR ran. Method: immunoSEQ multiplex PCR; TCRdb's copy keeps in-frame clones and lacks some. The data hold fewer than 350,000 clones, with roughly 90% observed a single time. The sequenced material came from PBMCs. The receptors were sampled from a woman aged 18 to 35 in good health and CMV-seronegative.

V and J are TRBV5-8 and TRBJ1-1; D is unclear. This CDR3 region has 15 residues. Germline assignment: CDR1 SGHTS and CDR2 YDEGEE. V was cut by 0 bases and J by 12 bases, with 21 bases left in between. The CDR3, as DNA: TGTGCCAGCAGCTTGGGTCCCCGGGGTTGGTCGACGACTTTCTTT. This encodes CASSLGPRGWSTTFF. Supplemented by reference TRBV5-8 and TRBJ1-1, the full variable domain reads EAGVTQSPTHLIKTRGQQATLRCSPISGHTSVYWYQQALGLGLQFLLWYDEGEERNRGNFPPRFSGRQFPNYSSELNVNALELEDSALYLCASSLGPRGWSTTFFGQGTRLTVV.

The chain employs TRBV5-4 and TRBJ2-7; D perhaps matches TRBD1 (6 bases). The CDR3 sequence is 13 residues long. Germline V CDR1 and CDR2: SGHNT, YYREEE (reference sequence). V lost 1 base to trimming and J lost 7 bases, with 12 bases between them. CDR3 sequence reads: CASSLNFQGEQYF. CDR3 bases: TGTGCCAGCAGCTTGAATTTCCAGGGGGAGCAGTACTTC.

The rearrangement joins TRBV10-3 to TRBJ1-2; 7 nucleotides match TRBD1. In germline, CDR1 is ENHRY, CDR2 SYGVKD. CDR3 size: 14 residues. V lost 4 bases to trimming and J lost 3 bases; unmatched junction nucleotides: 5. CDR3 amino acids: CAISAQGMDYGYTF. DNA for the CDR3: TGTGCCATCAGTGCACAGGGGATGGACTATGGCTACACCTTC.

This chain uses TRBV2 with TRBJ2-4; 9 bases agree with TRBD2. Trimming took 3 bases from V and 7 from J; bases not matched to a gene: 4. In germline, CDR1 is SNHLY, CDR2 FYNNEI. This CDR3 has 14 amino acids. The CDR3 DNA sequence: TGTGCCAGCAGTGATAAGCGGGGGGTGAACATTCAGTACTTC. It codes for CASSDKRGVNIQYF.

The rearrangement joins TRBV4-2 to TRBJ2-3; D unresolved. The V end was cut by 0 bases, the J end by 1 base, with 11 bases between. The CDR3 has 16 residues. Germline V gives CDR1 LGHNA, CDR2 YNFKEQ. CDR3 sequence reads: CASSQEGLGGTDTQYF. DNA for the CDR3: TGTGCCAGCAGCCAAGAAGGCCTAGGCGGCACAGATACGCAGTATTTT.